One and the same sample provided the 27 T cell receptor beta chains below, sequenced in a study of memory CD4+ T cells and cytomegalovirus serostatus. The sort gate was single viable CD3+CD4+CD8-CD45RO+ cells for memory CD4+ T cells. Produced via immunoSEQ multiplex PCR; TCRdb's table is partial and in-frame only. This sample has tens of thousands of clones, with approximately 82% found just once. Specimen: memory CD4+ T cells from blood. Receptors were obtained from an adult in good health and CMV-seronegative. Some clones in this sample may be carry-over from other donors' samples.

This sequence joins TRBV5-6 and TRBJ2-7; D unresolved. Between the trimmed V and J ends, which lost 4 bases and 4 bases, there was a span of 6 bases. This CDR3 region has 11 residues. Germline values: CDR1 SGHDT, CDR2 YYEEEE. CDR3 nucleotide sequence: TGTGCCAGCAGCGTCGAGTACGAGCAGTACTTC. Amino acids: CASSVEYEQYF.

This clone has only a few counts. The chain links TRBV19 to TRBJ2-1; D remains unclear. V lost 3 bases and J 7 bases, leaving 16 bases between the germline ends. The CDR3 is 15 amino acids. The germline V gene has CDR1 LNHDA and CDR2 SQIVND (reference sequence). The CDR3 reads CASSIRVAAGNEQFF. The DNA of the CDR3 is TGTGCCAGTAGTATTCGGGTCGCGGCCGGGAATGAGCAGTTCTTC. Combining the CDR3 with reference TRBV19 and TRBJ2-1 gives the whole variable domain DGGITQSPKYLFRKEGQNVTLSCEQNLNHDAMYWYRQDPGQGLRLIYYSQIVNDFQKGDIAEGYSVSREKKESFPLTVTSAQKNPTAFYLCASSIRVAAGNEQFFGPGTRLTVL.

The chain employs TRBV30 and TRBJ2-1; D remains unclear. Germline V lookup: CDR1 GTSNPN, CDR2 SVGIG (reference sequence). V lost 3 bases to trimming and J lost 5 bases, with 11 bases between them. The CDR3 is 13 amino acids. The CDR3 DNA reads as TGTGCCTGGAGGCCTTCGGTCAACAATGAGCAGTTCTTC. This codes for CAWRPSVNNEQFF. The complete variable domain, with remaining parts taken from reference TRBV30 and TRBJ2-1, reads SQTIHQWPATLVQPVGSPLSLECTVEGTSNPNLYWYRQAAGRGLQLLFYSVGIGQISSEVPQNLSASRPQDRQFILSSKKLLLSDSGFYLCAWRPSVNNEQFFGPGTRLTVL.

Notes on this clone: Different DNA sequences within this sample yield the same CDR3. The V and J genes are TRBV2 and TRBJ1-2; TRBD1 matches at 10 bases. CDR1 is SNHLY, CDR2 FYNNEI, per germline. Unmatched junction bases numbered 3, after V lost 6 bases and J lost 8 bases. There are 12 residues in the CDR3. The CDR3 DNA reads TGTGCCAGCAGGACAGGGGGCGGAGGCTACACCTTC. This codes for CASRTGGGGYTF.

This chain joins TRBV27 and TRBJ2-7; 9 bases fit TRBD1. V lost 6 bases to trimming and J lost 10 bases; unmatched junction nucleotides: 7. Germline V gene sequence: CDR1 MNHEY, CDR2 SMNVEV (reference sequence). There are 12 residues in the CDR3. The CDR3 DNA sequence: TGTGCCAGCAGAACTGGACAGGGGAGACAGTACTTC. Translation: CASRTGQGRQYF.

The chain joins TRBV5-1 to TRBJ2-7, with 16 bases that match TRBD2. Germline loops: CDR1 SGHRS, CDR2 YFSETQ. CDR3 length: 17 amino acids. The J segment lost 4 bases and the V segment lost 4 bases, leaving 8 bases of the junction unmatched. The chain's CDR3 is CASSPGTSGRALYEQYF. CDR3 bases: TGCGCCAGCAGCCCTGGGACTAGCGGGAGGGCCCTTTACGAGCAGTACTTC.

V gene TRBV2 combines with J gene TRBJ2-1; maybe TRBD1 (5 bases). The CDR3 runs 14 residues. The V end was cut by 4 bases, the J end by 4 bases, with 11 bases between. CDR1 and CDR2 (germline): SNHLY, FYNNEI. CDR3 region: CASSGGLHYNEQFF. CDR3 DNA sequence: TGTGCCAGCAGTGGGGGCTTGCATTACAATGAGCAGTTCTTC.

In its sample, this clone was seen a few times. The J gene is TRBJ2-3, the V gene TRBV10-2, with a possible D match to TRBD1 (5 bases). Germline V gives CDR1 WSHSY, CDR2 SAAADI. Between the trimmed V and J ends, which lost 0 bases and 2 bases, there was a span of 9 bases. The CDR3 totals 15 residues. The CDR3: CASSESHRPTDTQYF. The CDR3 nucleotides read TGCGCCAGCAGTGAGTCCCACAGGCCCACAGATACGCAGTATTTT.

This clone was recorded a few times. The chain has TRBV19 and TRBJ1-2, with unresolved D. Germline V gene lookup returns CDR1 LNHDA and CDR2 SQIVND (reference sequence). CDR3 length equals 16 residues. Trimming cost V 1 base and J 8 bases, with 20 bases left between them. The CDR3 sequence: CASSIVDGGPVQGYTF. The CDR3 nucleotides are TGTGCCAGTAGTATAGTCGACGGCGGCCCCGTACAGGGCTACACCTTC.

This clone showed up just a few times. The chain recombines TRBV7-2 with TRBJ2-7; 9 positions match TRBD1. The germline V gene encodes CDR1 SGHTA and CDR2 FQGNSA. V was clipped by 8 bases and J by 4 bases; unmatched bases: 6. The CDR3 spans 13 residues. The CDR3 DNA follows: TGTGCCAGCCGAGGGACAGGGCGGTACGAGCAGTACTTC. It encodes CASRGTGRYEQYF.

V is TRBV2 and J is TRBJ2-7; perhaps TRBD2 as D (6 bases). Germline V lookup: CDR1 SNHLY, CDR2 FYNNEI. V gave up 3 bases and J gave up 3 bases, with 18 bases separating them. This CDR3 has 16 amino acids. CDR3 nucleotide sequence: TGTGCCAGCAGTGAGCCCCCGGGACTTGCGGACTACGAGCAGTACTTC. It encodes CASSEPPGLADYEQYF.

This clone was seen only once. DNA of the CDR3: TGTGCCAGCAGCTCGGGACAGCCGAACACTGAAGCTTTCTTT. It specifies CASSSGQPNTEAFF. This chain uses TRBV7-3 with TRBJ1-1; 7 positions match TRBD1. The CDR3 length is 14 residues. CDR1 is SGHTA and CDR2 is FQGTGA in the germline V gene. Trimming removed 4 bases from V and 1 base from J; junction bases left unmatched: 3.

The CDR3 protein is CASSFRDLEDGYTF. DNA for the CDR3: TGTGCCAGCAGCTTCCGGGACCTAGAGGATGGCTACACCTTC. The rearrangement joins TRBV7-2 to TRBJ1-2, with a tentative D call TRBD1 (5 bases). The CDR3 totals 14 residues. Trimming removed 3 bases from V and 6 bases from J, with 14 bases in between. Looked up from germline, CDR1 is SGHTA and CDR2 is FQGNSA.

DNA for the CDR3: TGTGCCAGCAGCCTGGGACTAGCGGGAAACAATGAGCAGTTCTTC. Translated, it gives CASSLGLAGNNEQFF. The chain couples TRBV4-2 to TRBJ2-1; TRBD2 agrees at 13 bases. The junction had 2 bases not matched to a gene; V was cut back by 4 bases and J by 5 bases. Per germline, CDR1 LGHNA and CDR2 YNFKEQ. This CDR3 has 15 residues.

J is TRBJ2-3 and V is TRBV2, with 11 bases matching TRBD1. V gave up 0 bases and J gave up 5 bases; unmatched junction bases: 4. The CDR3 is made up of 16 amino acids. Germline V gene lookup returns CDR1 SNHLY and CDR2 FYNNEI. This chain's CDR3 is CASSEAFGTGGDTQYF. The CDR3 nucleotides are TGTGCCAGCAGTGAAGCGTTTGGGACAGGGGGAGATACGCAGTATTTT.

This clone was picked up one time. This rearrangement joins TRBV19 to TRBJ2-7; 9 bases are shared with TRBD1. Germline V CDR1 and CDR2: LNHDA, SQIVND (reference sequence). The CDR3 length is 15 residues. J lost 5 bases, V lost 7 bases, and 12 bases had no gene match. In DNA form, the CDR3 reads TGTGCCAGTAAATCTACCGGGACAGGGACTCACGAGCAGTACTTC. Protein: CASKSTGTGTHEQYF.

This chain joins TRBV6-1 and TRBJ2-2; 8 positions match TRBD2. V was pared by 4 bases and J by 4 bases, with 8 bases of the junction left unmatched. CDR1 and CDR2 from the germline V gene are MNHNS and SASEGT. This CDR3 spans 16 amino acids. The CDR3 DNA is TGTGCCAGCAGTGCCGGGCGGGAGGTTGGCACCGGGGAGCTGTTTTTT. This encodes CASSAGREVGTGELFF.

This clone was detected only a few times. The chain uses TRBV28 and TRBJ2-5; 12 bases match TRBD1. Trimming removed 2 bases from V and 6 bases from J; junction bases left unmatched: 10. Looked up from germline, CDR1 is MDHEN and CDR2 is SYDVKM. The CDR3 extends over 17 amino acids. CDR3 DNA: TGTGCCAGCAGTTTACGGGTCGGGACAGGGGGCACGAAGACCCAGTACTTC. It translates to CASSLRVGTGGTKTQYF.

J is TRBJ2-7 and V is TRBV29-1; TRBD2 agrees at 12 bases. Losses at the gene ends were 7 bases for V and 4 bases for J; bases not matched to a gene: 8. CDR1 and CDR2 (germline): SQVTM, ANQGSEA. The CDR3 extends over 14 amino acids. The CDR3 spells CSDNHLAGGYEQYF. The DNA for the CDR3 is TGCAGCGACAATCACCTAGCGGGGGGGTACGAGCAGTACTTC.

This sequence joins TRBV28 and TRBJ1-2; a weak D match, TRBD1 (6 bases). The V end was cut by 6 bases, the J end by 6 bases, with 14 bases between. Germline-derived CDR1 and CDR2 are MDHEN and SYDVKM. This CDR3 region has 13 residues. As DNA, the CDR3 is TGTGCCAGCAGCCAAGGACAGCGGGATGGCTACACCTTC. Translation gives CASSQGQRDGYTF.

This chain connects TRBV28 to TRBJ1-1; D unresolved. Germline CDR1 MDHEN, CDR2 SYDVKM. CDR3 length: 13 residues. Trimming took off 4 bases at V and 11 bases at J, with 17 bases between the two ends. The CDR3 bases are TGTGCCAGCAGTTACGATTCTCGGCCTCGGGCTTTCTTT. Translating gives CASSYDSRPRAFF.

The chain joins TRBV6-5 to TRBJ1-4; D possibly corresponds to TRBD1 (6 bases). Germline V gene sequence: CDR1 MNHEY, CDR2 SVGAGI. The V and J ends lost 2 bases and 5 bases respectively, with 12 bases between them. The CDR3 has 15 residues. The CDR3 is CASSYQGRENEKLFF. The CDR3 nucleotides are TGTGCCAGCAGTTACCAGGGGCGAGAGAATGAAAAACTGTTTTTT.

The rearrangement uses TRBV18 and TRBJ1-4; TRBD1 matches at 7 bases. V was pared by 3 bases and J by 8 bases, with 15 bases of the junction left unmatched. This CDR3 is 17 amino acids long. Germline CDR1 reads KGHSH; CDR2 reads LQKENI. The CDR3 here is CASSPPSNRGRTEKLFF. The DNA of the CDR3 is TGTGCCAGCTCACCCCCCTCGAACAGGGGCCGAACCGAAAAACTGTTTTTT.

V gene TRBV7-9 combines with J gene TRBJ1-2; weak D call: TRBD1 (6 bases). Germline-derived CDR1 and CDR2 are SEHNR and FQNEAQ (reference sequence). The CDR3 sequence is 14 residues long. V was clipped by 0 bases and J by 7 bases, with 12 bases between them. The CDR3 spells CASSLAGAGSGYTF. The CDR3 region has the DNA TGTGCCAGCAGCTTAGCGGGGGCAGGATCTGGCTACACCTTC.

The chain uses TRBV9 and TRBJ2-7; D is undetermined. The CDR3 consists of 15 residues. CDR1 is SGDLS, CDR2 YYNGEE, per germline. The germline V and J ends were trimmed by 0 bases and 6 bases, with 16 bases remaining between them. The DNA for the CDR3 is TGTGCCAGCAGCGTAGATATGAAGGCGTTGGGCGAGCAGTACTTC. Translating gives CASSVDMKALGEQYF.

V is TRBV2 and J is TRBJ2-7; no clear D gene. The CDR3 totals 14 residues. V shed 4 bases and J shed 3 bases, with 13 bases lying between them. Germline V gene data show CDR1 as SNHLY and CDR2 as FYNNEI. CDR3 loop: CASSVPGLSYEQYF. The CDR3 DNA is TGTGCCAGCAGTGTACCCGGCCTCAGCTACGAGCAGTACTTC.

In DNA form, the CDR3 reads TGTGCCAGCAGCTTAGTTTTGGGTAGCGGCCAAGGAGAGCAGTTCTTC. Protein: CASSLVLGSGQGEQFF. The V call is TRBV7-2, the J call TRBJ2-1; D may be TRBD2 (6 bases). This CDR3 is 16 amino acids long. Deletions cut 1 base from V and 10 bases from J, with 20 bases between. Germline V CDR1 and CDR2: SGHTA, FQGNSA.